A selection of T cell receptor beta chains follows, all from one sample in a study of blood T cell repertoires in COVID-19. Profiling relied on immunoSEQ multiplex PCR, and the TCRdb table lists in-frame clones only, not all of them. The data contain 65,000 to 80,000 clones, roughly nine tenths of them seen just once; the ten biggest clones take up roughly a sixth. Sequences were obtained from peripheral blood. These receptor sequences come from a man aged 80 or over in a cohort sampled during active COVID-19. Each CDR3 is given with its conserved first and last residue. D genes are given only for firm matches. Expanded clones are given a class, and other clones once, few, many or no size at all.

j_call clone_size v_call d_call cdr3_aa cdr3_nt
TRBJ2-3 - TRBV24-1 - CATSGSQADTQYF TGTGCCACCAGTGGATCACAAGCAGATACGCAGTATTTT
TRBJ2-5 once TRBV18 - CASSPGRQETQYF TGTGCCAGCTCACCCGGCAGGCAAGAGACCCAGTACTTC
TRBJ2-7 few TRBV5-1 TRBD1 CASSPGQGLYEQYF TGCGCCAGCAGCCCGGGACAGGGGCTCTACGAGCAGTACTTC
TRBJ2-1 - TRBV5-1 TRBD2 CASTAGSYNEQFF TGCGCCAGCACAGCGGGATCCTACAATGAGCAGTTCTTC
TRBJ1-6 - TRBV5-4 TRBD1 CASSSPGTGKSYNSPLHF TGTGCCAGCAGTTCTCCCGGGACAGGGAAGTCCTATAATTCACCCCTCCACTTT
TRBJ1-3 - TRBV5-1 - CASSLVSQESGNTIYF TGCGCCAGCAGCTTGGTTAGTCAGGAATCTGGAAACACCATATATTTT
TRBJ1-4 - TRBV2 TRBD1 CATGQEVEKLFF TGTGCCACGGGACAGGAGGTTGAAAAACTGTTTTTT
TRBJ2-7 - TRBV7-2 TRBD2 CASSLSQRGVDEQYF TGTGCCAGCAGCTTATCTCAGCGGGGGGTGGACGAGCAGTACTTC
TRBJ2-1 - TRBV5-1 - CASGRRGENEQFF TGCGCCAGCGGCCGCAGGGGAGAAAATGAGCAGTTCTTC
TRBJ1-3 few TRBV4-2 - CASSQDGGKPGNTIYF TGTGCCAGCAGCCAAGATGGGGGGAAGCCTGGAAACACCATATATTTT
TRBJ2-2 - TRBV11-2 TRBD2 CASSPGLAGPGELFF TGTGCCAGCAGCCCGGGACTAGCGGGGCCCGGGGAGCTGTTTTTT
TRBJ1-5 - TRBV3-1/TRBV3-2 - CASSQDPINQPQHF TGTGCCAGCAGCCAAGATCCCATCAATCAGCCCCAGCATTTT
TRBJ1-5 - TRBV18 - CASSPSSDQPQHF TGTGCCAGCTCACCATCATCGGATCAGCCCCAGCATTTT
TRBJ2-1 - TRBV6-5 - CASSNRAPIEQFF TGTGCCAGCAGTAACAGGGCCCCAATCGAGCAGTTCTTC
TRBJ1-5 - TRBV2 - CASSVGGRGNQPQHF TGTGCCAGCAGTGTAGGGGGGAGGGGCAATCAGCCCCAGCATTTT
TRBJ1-1 - TRBV5-6 TRBD1 CASSWGDRGSFF TGTGCCAGCAGCTGGGGGGACAGGGGAAGTTTCTTT
TRBJ1-6 few TRBV7-9 - CASSSYRLSPLHF TGTGCCAGCAGCTCCTACAGGTTGTCACCCCTCCACTTT
TRBJ2-7 - TRBV13 - CASSLHRQGGNEQYF TGTGCCAGCAGCTTACATCGACAGGGAGGTAACGAGCAGTACTTC
TRBJ2-2 - TRBV20-1 - CSASRGQKGNTGELFF TGCAGTGCTAGTCGAGGGCAGAAGGGGAACACCGGGGAGCTGTTTTTT
TRBJ1-1 - TRBV19 - CASQGPENTEAFF TGTGCCAGTCAGGGTCCGGAGAACACTGAAGCTTTCTTT
TRBJ2-3 - TRBV7-2 TRBD2 CASSLEASRGGRDTQYF TGTGCCAGCAGCTTAGAAGCCTCGCGGGGGGGCCGAGATACGCAGTATTTT
TRBJ1-2 once TRBV7-9 TRBD1 CASSLQGAGDGYTF TGTGCCAGCAGCCTACAGGGGGCAGGAGATGGCTACACCTTC
TRBJ2-5 - TRBV6-5 - CASSYSRGGETQYF TGTGCCAGCAGTTACTCGAGAGGCGGGGAGACCCAGTACTTC
TRBJ2-1 few TRBV5-1 TRBD2 CASSLGLAGGVGEQFF TGCGCCAGCAGCCTCGGACTAGCGGGGGGTGTTGGTGAGCAGTTCTTC
TRBJ2-7 - TRBV19 - CASSIISAGSDEQYF TGTGCCAGTAGTATAATATCGGCAGGGTCCGACGAGCAGTACTTC
TRBJ1-3 - TRBV28 TRBD1 CASRGRGQGKRNTIYF TGTGCCAGCAGAGGACGGGGACAGGGGAAAAGAAACACCATATATTTT
TRBJ1-3 - TRBV28 - CASSPHVGRNSGNTIYF TGTGCCAGCAGTCCGCATGTTGGCAGAAACTCTGGAAACACCATATATTTT
TRBJ2-1 - TRBV3-1/TRBV3-2 TRBD2 CASTIAGGPHEQFF TGTGCCAGCACCATAGCGGGGGGGCCCCATGAGCAGTTCTTC
TRBJ1-4 - TRBV28 - CASSLTGLDEKLFF TGTGCCAGCAGTCTCACAGGGCTTGACGAAAAACTGTTTTTT
TRBJ2-5 once TRBV15 - CATSRDEGNQETQYF TGTGCCACCAGCAGAGACGAGGGAAACCAAGAGACCCAGTACTTC
TRBJ1-2 once TRBV14 - CASSQGSPPGDANYGYTF TGTGCCAGCAGCCAAGGTTCTCCTCCGGGGGACGCTAACTATGGCTACACCTTC
TRBJ2-6 - TRBV2 - CASSDSYSGANVLTF TGTGCCAGCAGTGACAGTTACTCTGGGGCCAACGTCCTGACTTTC
TRBJ2-5 - TRBV3-1/TRBV3-2 TRBD2 CASSQVAGGPHLLQETQYF TGTGCCAGCAGCCAAGTTGCGGGGGGGCCACACCTTCTCCAAGAGACTCAGTACTTC
TRBJ2-1 few TRBV5-1 TRBD2 CASSLLRGGLNEQFF TGCGCCAGCAGCCTGCTACGGGGGGGCCTCAATGAGCAGTTCTTC
TRBJ2-5 - TRBV24-1 - CATSDSLRVEETQYF TGTGCCACCAGTGACTCGCTGAGAGTTGAAGAGACCCAGTACTTC
TRBJ1-2 - TRBV21-1 - CASSRESQGEWYGYTF TGTGCCAGCAGCAGGGAGAGTCAGGGGGAGTGGTATGGCTACACCTTC
TRBJ1-1 - TRBV29-1 - CSVEPQEGTEAFF TGCAGCGTTGAACCCCAGGAGGGCACTGAAGCTTTCTTT
TRBJ2-6 - TRBV25-1 TRBD1 CASSADRGHGANVLTF TGTGCCAGCAGTGCGGACAGGGGGCATGGGGCCAACGTCCTGACTTTC
TRBJ2-1 - TRBV7-9 TRBD1 CASSIDRGREQFF TGTGCCAGCAGCATAGACAGGGGTCGGGAGCAGTTCTTC
TRBJ2-3 - TRBV2 TRBD1 CASSSGQGAVDTQYF TGTGCCAGCAGTTCTGGACAGGGGGCGGTGGATACGCAGTATTTT
TRBJ2-7 - TRBV2 - CASSGLVYEQYF TGTGCCAGCAGTGGTCTAGTCTACGAGCAGTACTTC
TRBJ2-5 - TRBV7-2 - CASSFGRLETQYF TGTGCCAGCAGCTTTGGCCGCTTGGAGACCCAGTACTTC
TRBJ2-3 - TRBV6-5 TRBD2 CASTPGTSGGDTQYF TGTGCCAGCACCCCAGGGACTAGCGGGGGAGATACGCAGTATTTT